These 8 T cell receptor beta chains share one sample of origin, sequenced in a study of cytotoxic CD8 clonotypes in ibrutinib-treated CLL. Sequenced by immunoSEQ multiplex PCR; TCRdb stores in-frame clones only, minus some. Of about 49,000 clones listed, roughly 50% are singletons. Sample: PBMCs, taken after 12 months of ibrutinib treatment. These receptors came from a human donor with chronic lymphocytic leukemia.

This clone was picked up a small number of times. The rearrangement uses TRBV7-9 and TRBJ2-1; either TRBD1 or TRBD2 may supply D (5 bases each). With 2 bases removed from V and 6 bases from J, the gap between germline ends came to 8 bases. The CDR3 totals 13 residues. The germline CDR1 and CDR2 sequences are SEHNR and FQNEAQ (reference sequence). As DNA, the CDR3 is TGTGCCAGCAGCTTACGAGGGACCAATGAGCAGTTCTTC. Its protein is CASSLRGTNEQFF. The complete variable domain, with remaining parts taken from reference TRBV7-9 and TRBJ2-1, reads DTGVSQNPRHKITKRGQNVTFRCDPISEHNRLYWYRQTLGQGPEFLTYFQNEAQLEKSRLLSDRFSAERPKGSFSTLEIQRTEQGDSAMYLCASSLRGTNEQFFGPGTRLTVL.

V usage is TRBV4-1 and J usage is TRBJ1-4; D is unclear. This CDR3 is 16 amino acids long. Germline V lookup: CDR1 MGHRA, CDR2 YSYEKL. Trimming left V 0 bases short and J 0 bases short, with 8 bases between. CDR3 protein: CASSQETAATNEKLFF. Here the CDR3 DNA reads TGCGCCAGCAGCCAAGAAACCGCTGCAACTAATGAAAAACTGTTTTTT.

This chain joins TRBV7-2 and TRBJ2-2, with 8 positions matching TRBD1. The germline V gene has CDR1 SGHTA and CDR2 FQGNSA. J was trimmed by 8 bases and V by 5 bases; bases with no gene match: 13. The CDR3 extends over 16 amino acids. The CDR3 region is CASSTQGAGLTGELFF. The CDR3 DNA follows: TGTGCCAGCAGCACCCAGGGGGCTGGACTTACGGGGGAGCTGTTTTTT.

Ten or more counts support this clone. A junction end diverges from the germline sequence, so it may reflect a read error. This chain uses TRBV7-7 with TRBJ2-7; TRBD1 agrees at 8 bases. Per germline, CDR1 SSHAT and CDR2 FNYEAQ (reference sequence). CDR3 length equals 15 residues. CDR3 region: CASSLGDRNLYEQYF. In DNA form, the CDR3 reads TGTGCTAGCAGCTTAGGGGACAGGAACCTCTACGAGCAGTACTTC.

The CDR3 loop is CASSFQGNNSPLHF. The CDR3 DNA reads as TGCGCCAGCAGCTTCCAGGGAAATAATTCACCCCTCCACTTT. The J gene is TRBJ1-6, the V gene TRBV5-1; D might be TRBD1 (5 bases). The V gene lost 2 bases and the J gene lost 5 bases, with 8 bases spanning the gap. CDR3 size: 14 residues. CDR1 is SGHRS and CDR2 is YFSETQ in the germline V gene.

The chain carries TRBV19 and TRBJ2-6; D uncertain. CDR3 size: 14 residues. CDR1 is LNHDA, CDR2 SQIVND, per germline (reference sequence). The V end lost 5 bases, the J end lost 0 bases, and 5 bases lay between the germline ends. The CDR3 protein is CASSGDSGANVLTF. Written as DNA, the CDR3 is TGTGCCAGTAGTGGGGACTCTGGGGCCAACGTCCTGACTTTC.

In its sample, this clone was seen a few times. This rearrangement joins TRBV27 to TRBJ2-3, with TRBD2 as a possible D gene (5 bases). The CDR3 sequence is 16 residues long. Trimming removed 6 bases at V and 0 bases at J, with 16 bases between. Per germline, CDR1 MNHEY and CDR2 SMNVEV (reference sequence). The DNA for the CDR3 is TGTGCCAGCAGCCTTCAGCGGCATCCTAGCACAGATACGCAGTATTTT. Its protein is CASSLQRHPSTDTQYF.

This clone was seen ten or more times. Other nucleotide sequences in the sample specify the same CDR3. This rearrangement joins TRBV6-4 to TRBJ1-4, with D maybe TRBD1 (5 bases). This CDR3 is built from 13 residues. V was shortened by 6 bases and J by 5 bases, with 10 bases between the two germline ends. Germline V CDR1 and CDR2: MRHNA, SNTAGT. CDR3 sequence reads: CASSRGPNEKLFF. CDR3 in DNA: TGTGCCAGCAGCCGGGGACCGAATGAAAAACTGTTTTTT.